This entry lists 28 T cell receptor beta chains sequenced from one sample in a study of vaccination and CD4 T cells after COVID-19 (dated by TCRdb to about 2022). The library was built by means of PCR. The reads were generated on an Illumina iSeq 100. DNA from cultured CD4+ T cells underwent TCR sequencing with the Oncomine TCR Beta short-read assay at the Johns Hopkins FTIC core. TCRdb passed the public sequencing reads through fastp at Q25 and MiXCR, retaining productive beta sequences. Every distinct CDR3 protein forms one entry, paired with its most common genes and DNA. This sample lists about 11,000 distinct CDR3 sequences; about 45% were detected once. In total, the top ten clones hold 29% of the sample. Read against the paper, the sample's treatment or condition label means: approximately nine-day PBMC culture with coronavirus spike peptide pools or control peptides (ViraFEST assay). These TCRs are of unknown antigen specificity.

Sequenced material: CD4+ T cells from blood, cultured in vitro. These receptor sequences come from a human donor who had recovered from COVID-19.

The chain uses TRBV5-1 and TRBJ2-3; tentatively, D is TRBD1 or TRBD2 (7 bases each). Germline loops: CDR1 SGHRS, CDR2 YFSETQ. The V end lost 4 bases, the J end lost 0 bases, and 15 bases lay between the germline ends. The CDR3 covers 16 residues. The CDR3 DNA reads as TGCGCCAGCAGCCGGGGGGACAGCCAAAGCACAGATACGCAGTATTTT. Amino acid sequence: CASSRGDSQSTDTQYF.

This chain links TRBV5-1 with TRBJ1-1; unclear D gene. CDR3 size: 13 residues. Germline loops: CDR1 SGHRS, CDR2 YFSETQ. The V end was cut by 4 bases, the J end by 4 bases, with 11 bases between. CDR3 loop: CASSPLRGTEAFF. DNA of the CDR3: TGCGCCAGCAGCCCCCTGCGAGGCACTGAAGCTTTCTTT.

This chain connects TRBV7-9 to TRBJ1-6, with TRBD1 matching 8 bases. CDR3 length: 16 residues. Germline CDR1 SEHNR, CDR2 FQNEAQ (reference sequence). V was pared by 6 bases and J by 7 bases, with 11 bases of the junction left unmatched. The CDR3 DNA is TGTGCCAGCAGTCATACCACAGGGGGTGGAAATTCACCCCTCCACTTT. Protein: CASSHTTGGGNSPLHF.

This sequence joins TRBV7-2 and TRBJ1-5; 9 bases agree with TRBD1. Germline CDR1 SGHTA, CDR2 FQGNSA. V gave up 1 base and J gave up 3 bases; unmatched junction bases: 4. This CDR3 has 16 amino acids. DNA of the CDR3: TGTGCCAGCAGCTTAGGGGGACAGGGTACCAATCAGCCCCAGCATTTT. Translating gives CASSLGGQGTNQPQHF.

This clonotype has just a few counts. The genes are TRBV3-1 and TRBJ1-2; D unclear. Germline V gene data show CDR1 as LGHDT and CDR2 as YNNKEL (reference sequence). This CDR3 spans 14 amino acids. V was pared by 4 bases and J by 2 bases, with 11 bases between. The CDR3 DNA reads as TGTGCCAGCAGCCCCCGGAAGGGAAACTATGGCTACACCTTC. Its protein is CASSPRKGNYGYTF.

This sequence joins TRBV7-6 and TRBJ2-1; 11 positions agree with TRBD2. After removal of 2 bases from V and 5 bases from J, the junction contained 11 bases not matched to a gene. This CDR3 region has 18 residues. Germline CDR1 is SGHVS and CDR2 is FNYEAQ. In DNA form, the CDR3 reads TGTGCCAGCAGCTTACCGAGACTAGCGGGGAAGATCGACAATGAGCAGTTCTTC. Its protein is CASSLPRLAGKIDNEQFF. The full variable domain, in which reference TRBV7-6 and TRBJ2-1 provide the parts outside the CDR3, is GAGVSQSPRYKVTKRGQDVALRCDPISGHVSLYWYRQALGQGPEFLTYFNYEAQQDKSGLPNDRFSAERPEGSISTLTIQRTEQRDSAMYRCASSLPRLAGKIDNEQFFGPGTRLTVL.

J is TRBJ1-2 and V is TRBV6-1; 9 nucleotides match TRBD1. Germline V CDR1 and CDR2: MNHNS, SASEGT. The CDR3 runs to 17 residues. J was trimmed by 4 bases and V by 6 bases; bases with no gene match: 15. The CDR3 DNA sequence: TGTGCCAGCAGAGGTGTCCTACAGGGGGCTGGGGGCTATGGCTACACCTTC. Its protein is CASRGVLQGAGGYGYTF.

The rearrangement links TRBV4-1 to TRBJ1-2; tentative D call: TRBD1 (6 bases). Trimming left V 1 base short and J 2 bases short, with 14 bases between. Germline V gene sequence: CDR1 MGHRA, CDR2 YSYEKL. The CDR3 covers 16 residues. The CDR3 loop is CASSQARGGLNYGYTF. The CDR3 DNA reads TGCGCCAGCAGCCAAGCCCGCGGGGGGCTGAACTATGGCTACACCTTC.

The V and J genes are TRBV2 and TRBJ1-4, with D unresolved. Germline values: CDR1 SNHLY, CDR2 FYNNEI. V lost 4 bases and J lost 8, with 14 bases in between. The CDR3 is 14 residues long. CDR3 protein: CASSGREAGEKLFF. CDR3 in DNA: TGTGCCAGCAGTGGCCGGGAGGCGGGGGAAAAACTGTTTTTT.

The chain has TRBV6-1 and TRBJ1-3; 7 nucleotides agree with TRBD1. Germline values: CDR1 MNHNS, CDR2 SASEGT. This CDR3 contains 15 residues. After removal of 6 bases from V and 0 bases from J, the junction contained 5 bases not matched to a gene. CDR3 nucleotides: TGTGCCAGCAGCTCGGGACAGAACTCTGGAAACACCATATATTTT. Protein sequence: CASSSGQNSGNTIYF.

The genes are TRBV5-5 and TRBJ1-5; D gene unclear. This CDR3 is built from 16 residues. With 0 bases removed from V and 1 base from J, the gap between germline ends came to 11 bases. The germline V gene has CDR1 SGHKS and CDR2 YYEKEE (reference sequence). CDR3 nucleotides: TGTGCCAGCAGCTTGGAGGCAGGTTTGAGCAATCAGCCCCAGCATTTT. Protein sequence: CASSLEAGLSNQPQHF.

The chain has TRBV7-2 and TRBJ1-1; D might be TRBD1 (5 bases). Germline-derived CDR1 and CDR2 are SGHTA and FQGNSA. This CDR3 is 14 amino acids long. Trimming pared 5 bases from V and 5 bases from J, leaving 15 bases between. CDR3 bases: TGTGCCAGCAGCGCAAGTGGGGGATATACTGAAGCTTTCTTT. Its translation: CASSASGGYTEAFF. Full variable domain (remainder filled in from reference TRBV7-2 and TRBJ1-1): GAGVSQSPSNKVTEKGKDVELRCDPISGHTALYWYRQSLGQGLEFLIYFQGNSAPDKSGLPSDRFSAERTGGSVSTLTIQRTQQEDSAVYLCASSASGGYTEAFFGQGTRLTVV.

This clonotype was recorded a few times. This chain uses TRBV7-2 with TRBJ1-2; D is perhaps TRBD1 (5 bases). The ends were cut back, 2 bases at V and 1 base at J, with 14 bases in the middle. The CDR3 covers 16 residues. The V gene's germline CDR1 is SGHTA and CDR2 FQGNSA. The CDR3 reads CASSLIVIGVNYGYTF. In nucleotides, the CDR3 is TGTGCCAGCAGCTTAATAGTGATAGGGGTTAACTATGGCTACACCTTC.

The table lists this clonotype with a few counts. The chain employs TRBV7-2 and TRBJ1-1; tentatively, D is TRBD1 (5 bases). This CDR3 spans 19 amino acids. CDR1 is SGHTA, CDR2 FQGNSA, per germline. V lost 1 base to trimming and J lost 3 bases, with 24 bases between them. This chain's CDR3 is CASSLEWRQKSYWDTEAFF. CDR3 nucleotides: TGTGCCAGCAGCTTAGAATGGAGACAGAAATCTTACTGGGACACTGAAGCTTTCTTT.

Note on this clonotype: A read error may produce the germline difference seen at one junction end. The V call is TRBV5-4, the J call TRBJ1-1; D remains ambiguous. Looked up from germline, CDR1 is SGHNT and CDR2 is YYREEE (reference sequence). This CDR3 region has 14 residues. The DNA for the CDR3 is TGCGCCAGCAGCCAAGATATGCAATACACTGAAGCTTTCTTT. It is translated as CASSQDMQYTEAFF.

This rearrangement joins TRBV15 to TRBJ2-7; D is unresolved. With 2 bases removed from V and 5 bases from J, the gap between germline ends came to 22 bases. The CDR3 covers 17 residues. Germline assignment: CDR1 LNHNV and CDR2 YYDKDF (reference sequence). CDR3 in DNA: TGTGCCACCAGCAGATCCACGTCGGCCCAGATTCTCCACGAGCAGTACTTC. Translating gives CATSRSTSAQILHEQYF.

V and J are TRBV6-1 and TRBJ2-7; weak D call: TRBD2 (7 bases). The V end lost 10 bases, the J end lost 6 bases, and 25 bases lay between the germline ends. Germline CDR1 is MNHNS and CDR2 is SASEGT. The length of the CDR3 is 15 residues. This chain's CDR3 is CATSRWAGGASEQYF. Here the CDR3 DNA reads TGTGCCACCTCCAGGTGGGCTGGGGGGGCGAGCGAGCAGTACTTC.

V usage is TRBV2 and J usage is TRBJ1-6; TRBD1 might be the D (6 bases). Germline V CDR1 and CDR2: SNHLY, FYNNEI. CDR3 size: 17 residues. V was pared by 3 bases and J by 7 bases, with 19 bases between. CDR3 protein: CASSETFVQGRNSPLHF. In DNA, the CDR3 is TGTGCCAGCAGTGAGACGTTCGTTCAGGGGAGGAATTCACCCCTCCACTTT. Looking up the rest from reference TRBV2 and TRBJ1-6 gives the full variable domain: EPEVTQTPSHQVTQMGQEVILRCVPISNHLYFYWYRQILGQKVEFLVSFYNNEISEKSEIFDDQFSVERPDGSNFTLKIRSTKLEDSAMYFCASSETFVQGRNSPLHFGNGTRLTVT.

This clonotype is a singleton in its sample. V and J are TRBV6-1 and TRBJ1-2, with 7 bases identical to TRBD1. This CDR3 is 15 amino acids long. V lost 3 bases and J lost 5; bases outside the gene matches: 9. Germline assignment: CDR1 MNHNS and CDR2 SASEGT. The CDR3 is CASSDRQGDDYGYTF. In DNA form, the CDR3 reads TGTGCCAGCAGTGACAGACAGGGTGATGATTATGGCTACACCTTC.

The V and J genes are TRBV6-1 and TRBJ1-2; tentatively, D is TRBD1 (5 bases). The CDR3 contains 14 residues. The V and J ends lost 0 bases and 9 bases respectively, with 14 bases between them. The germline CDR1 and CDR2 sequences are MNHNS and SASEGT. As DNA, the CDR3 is TGTGCCAGCAGTGAAGCGGGGGATTCCCGAAGCTACACCTTC. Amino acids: CASSEAGDSRSYTF.

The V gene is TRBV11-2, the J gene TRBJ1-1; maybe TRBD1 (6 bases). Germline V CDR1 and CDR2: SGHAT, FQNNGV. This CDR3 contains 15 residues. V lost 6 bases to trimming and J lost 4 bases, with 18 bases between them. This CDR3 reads CASRSKYRVATEAFF. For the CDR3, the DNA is TGTGCCAGCAGATCTAAGTACAGGGTAGCCACTGAAGCTTTCTTT.

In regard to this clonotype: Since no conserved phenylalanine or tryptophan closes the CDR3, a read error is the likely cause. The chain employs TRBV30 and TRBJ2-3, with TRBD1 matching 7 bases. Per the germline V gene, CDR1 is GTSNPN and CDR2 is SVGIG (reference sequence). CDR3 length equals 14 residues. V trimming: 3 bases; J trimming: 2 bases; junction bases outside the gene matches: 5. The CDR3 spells CAWSRGQYTDTQYL. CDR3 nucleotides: TGTGCCTGGAGCCGGGGACAGTACACAGATACGCAGTATCTT.

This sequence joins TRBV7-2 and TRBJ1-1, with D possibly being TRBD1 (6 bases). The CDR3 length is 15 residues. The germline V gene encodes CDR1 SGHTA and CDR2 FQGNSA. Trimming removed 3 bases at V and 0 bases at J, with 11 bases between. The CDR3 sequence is CASSLVTGLNTEAFF. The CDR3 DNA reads TGTGCCAGCAGCTTGGTGACAGGCTTGAACACTGAAGCTTTCTTT.

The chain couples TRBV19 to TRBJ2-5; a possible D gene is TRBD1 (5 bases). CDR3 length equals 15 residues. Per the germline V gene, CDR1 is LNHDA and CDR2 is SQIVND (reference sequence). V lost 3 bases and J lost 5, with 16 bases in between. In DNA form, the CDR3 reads TGTGCCAGTAGTATCGCAGGGAACCCAAGTGAGACCCAGTACTTC. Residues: CASSIAGNPSETQYF.

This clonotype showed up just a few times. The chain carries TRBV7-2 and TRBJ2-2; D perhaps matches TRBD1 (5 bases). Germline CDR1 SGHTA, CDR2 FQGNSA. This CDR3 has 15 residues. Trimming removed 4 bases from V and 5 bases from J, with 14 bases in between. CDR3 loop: CASSSTQGATGELFF. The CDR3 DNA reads TGTGCCAGCAGCTCAACCCAAGGGGCAACCGGGGAGCTGTTTTTT. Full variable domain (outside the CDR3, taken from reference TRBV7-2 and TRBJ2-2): GAGVSQSPSNKVTEKGKDVELRCDPISGHTALYWYRQSLGQGLEFLIYFQGNSAPDKSGLPSDRFSAERTGGSVSTLTIQRTQQEDSAVYLCASSSTQGATGELFFGEGSRLTVL.

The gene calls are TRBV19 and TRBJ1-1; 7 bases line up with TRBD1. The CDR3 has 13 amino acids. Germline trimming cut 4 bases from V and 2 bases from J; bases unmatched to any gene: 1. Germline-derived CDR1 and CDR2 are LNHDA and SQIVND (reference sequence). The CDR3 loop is CASSNRGNTEAFF. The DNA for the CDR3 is TGTGCCAGTAGTAACAGGGGAAACACTGAAGCTTTCTTT. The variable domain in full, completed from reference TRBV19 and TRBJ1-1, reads DGGITQSPKYLFRKEGQNVTLSCEQNLNHDAMYWYRQDPGQGLRLIYYSQIVNDFQKGDIAEGYSVSREKKESFPLTVTSAQKNPTAFYLCASSNRGNTEAFFGQGTRLTVV.

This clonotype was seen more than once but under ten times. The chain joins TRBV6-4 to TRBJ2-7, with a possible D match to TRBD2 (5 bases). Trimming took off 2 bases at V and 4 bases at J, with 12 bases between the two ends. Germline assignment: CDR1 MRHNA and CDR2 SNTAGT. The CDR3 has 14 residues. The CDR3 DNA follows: TGTGCCAGCAGTGACCCCGAGGAGGTTTACGAGCAGTACTTC. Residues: CASSDPEEVYEQYF.

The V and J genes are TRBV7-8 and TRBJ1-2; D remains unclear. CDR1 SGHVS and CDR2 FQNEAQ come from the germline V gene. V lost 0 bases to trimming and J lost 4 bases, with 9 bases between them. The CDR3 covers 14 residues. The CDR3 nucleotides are TGTGCCAGCAGCTTAGCACCCGGTTCCTATGGCTACACCTTC. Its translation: CASSLAPGSYGYTF.